Listed here is a single T cell receptor beta chain. Sequence at one end of the junction differs from germline and may be a read error. The cohort comprised adults aged about 18 to 100 years residing in 20 to 25 US areas. This CDR3 has 16 residues. Per germline, CDR1 SEHNR and CDR2 FQNEAQ (reference sequence). These data belong to a study of blood T cell repertoires in COVID-19. For the study at large: Both acute and convalescent COVID-19 samples were obtained from the United States, Italy and Spain. The analysed material was cDNA or gDNA that came from T cells, B-cell-depleted T cells, or PBMCs.

Here immunoSEQ multiplex PCR was the method, and the copy in TCRdb shows in-frame clones only, minus some. This sample has 150,000 to 200,000 clones, with just over 85% found just once. The specimen sequenced was PBMCs or T cells enriched from blood (not recorded which). This chain links TRBV7-9 with TRBJ2-2; weak D call: TRBD2 (5 bases). The clonotype was recovered from a woman aged 18-30 years who had recovered from COVID-19. The CDR3 reads CASSLVLATDTGELFF. In DNA, the CDR3 is TGTGCCAGCAGTTTAGTCCTAGCTACGGACACCGGGGAGCTGTTTTTT. The entire variable domain, with the rest obtained from reference TRBV7-9 and TRBJ2-2, is as follows: DTGVSQNPRHKITKRGQNVTFRCDPISEHNRLYWYRQTLGQGPEFLTYFQNEAQLEKSRLLSDRFSAERPKGSFSTLEIQRTEQGDSAMYLCASSLVLATDTGELFFGEGSRLTVL.